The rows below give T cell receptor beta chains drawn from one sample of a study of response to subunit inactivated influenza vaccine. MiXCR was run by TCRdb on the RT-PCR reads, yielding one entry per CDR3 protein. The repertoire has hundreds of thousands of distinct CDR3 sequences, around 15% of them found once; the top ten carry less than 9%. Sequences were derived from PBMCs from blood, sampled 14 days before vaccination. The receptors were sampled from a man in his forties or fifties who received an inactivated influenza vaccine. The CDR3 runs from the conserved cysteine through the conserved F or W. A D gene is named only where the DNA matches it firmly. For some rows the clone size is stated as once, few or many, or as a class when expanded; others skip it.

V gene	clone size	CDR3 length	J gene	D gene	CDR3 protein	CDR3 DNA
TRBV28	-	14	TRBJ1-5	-	CASSFGLLGQPQHF	TGTGCCAGCAGTTTCGGCCTTCTTGGGCAGCCCCAGCATTTT
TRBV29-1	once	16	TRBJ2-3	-	CSARQTPGWGTDTQYF	TGCAGCGCCCGCCAGACGCCAGGGTGGGGCACAGATACGCAGTATTTT
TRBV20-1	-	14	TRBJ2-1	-	CSARGKGFANEQFF	TGCAGTGCTAGAGGGAAGGGGTTTGCAAATGAGCAGTTCTTC
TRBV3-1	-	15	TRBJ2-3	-	CASSQGQIYTDTQYF	TGTGCCAGCAGCCAAGGACAGATATACACAGATACGCAGTATTTT
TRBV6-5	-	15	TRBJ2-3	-	CASSYSRDNTDTQYF	TGTGCCAGCAGTTACTCCCGGGACAACACAGATACGCAGTATTTT
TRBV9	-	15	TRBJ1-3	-	CASSVSGVAGNTIYF	TGTGCCAGCAGCGTTTCAGGGGTCGCTGGAAACACCATATATTTT
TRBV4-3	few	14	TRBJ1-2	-	CASSWKTGMGGYTF	TGCGCCAGCAGCTGGAAGACAGGAATGGGAGGCTACACCTTC
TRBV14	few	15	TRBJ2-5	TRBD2	CASSLTSGNQETQYF	TGTGCCAGCAGCCTGACTAGCGGGAATCAAGAGACCCAGTACTTC
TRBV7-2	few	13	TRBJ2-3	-	CASKRGAADTQYF	TGTGCCAGCAAACGGGGAGCCGCAGATACGCAGTATTTT
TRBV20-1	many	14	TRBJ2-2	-	CSAAGTMNTGELFF	TGCAGTGCCGCGGGGACAATGAACACCGGGGAGCTGTTTTTT
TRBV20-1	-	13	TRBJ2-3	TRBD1	CSAKTGNVDTQYF	TGCAGTGCTAAGACAGGGAATGTAGATACGCAGTATTTT
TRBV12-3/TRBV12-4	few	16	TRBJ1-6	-	CASSLGLGSYNSPLHF	TGTGCCAGCAGTTTGGGACTTGGCTCCTATAATTCACCCCTCCACTTT
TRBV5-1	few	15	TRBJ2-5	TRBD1	CASSVKDRDRETQYF	TGCGCCAGCAGCGTTAAAGACAGGGATCGGGAGACCCAGTACTTC
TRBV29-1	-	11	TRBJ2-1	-	CSVEKSYEQFF	TGCAGCGTTGAAAAAAGCTATGAGCAGTTCTTC
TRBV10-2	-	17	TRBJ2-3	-	CASSGERTVISTDTQYF	TGCGCCAGCAGTGGGGAGCGGACAGTAATTAGCACAGATACGCAGTATTTT
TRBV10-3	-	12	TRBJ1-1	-	CAMWDTGTEAFF	TGTGCCATGTGGGACACCGGCACTGAAGCTTTCTTT
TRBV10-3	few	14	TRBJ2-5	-	CAISIKPPQETQYF	TGTGCCATCTCTATAAAACCCCCCCAAGAGACCCAGTACTTC
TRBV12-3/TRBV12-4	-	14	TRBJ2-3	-	CASRSRGSTDTQYF	TGTGCCAGCAGAAGCAGGGGTAGCACAGATACGCAGTATTTT
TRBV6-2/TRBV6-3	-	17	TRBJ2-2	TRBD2	CASGPRTSGGYTGELFF	TGTGCCAGCGGACCCCGGACTAGCGGGGGATACACCGGGGAGCTGTTTTTT
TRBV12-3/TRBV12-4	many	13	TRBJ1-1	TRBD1	CASSGTGGTEAFF	TGTGCCAGCAGTGGGACAGGGGGCACTGAAGCTTTCTTT
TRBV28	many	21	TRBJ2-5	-	CASIKPPRMGPDSTSKETQYF	TGTGCCAGCATCAAGCCTCCGCGGATGGGGCCTGACTCTACCTCCAAAGAGACCCAGTACTTC
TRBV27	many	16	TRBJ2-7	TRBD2	CASSSGTSGRSYEQYF	TGTGCCAGCAGCTCTGGGACTAGCGGGAGGTCCTACGAGCAGTACTTC
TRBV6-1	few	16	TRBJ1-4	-	CASSESWTAPNEKLFF	TGTGCCAGCAGTGAGAGTTGGACAGCACCTAATGAAAAACTGTTTTTT
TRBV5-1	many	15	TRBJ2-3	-	CASSFGGAGTDTQYF	TGCGCCAGCAGCTTTGGGGGAGCGGGCACAGATACGCAGTATTTT
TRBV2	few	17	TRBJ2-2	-	CASRGSPTGGNTGELFF	TGTGCCAGCAGAGGTAGCCCTACCGGGGGGAACACCGGGGAGCTGTTTTTT
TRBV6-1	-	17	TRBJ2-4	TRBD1	CASSDTPSGTGSDIQYF	TGTGCCAGCAGTGATACCCCTTCCGGGACAGGGTCCGACATTCAGTACTTC
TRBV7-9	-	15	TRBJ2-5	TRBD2	CASSLLAGVGETQYF	TGTGCCAGCAGCTTACTAGCGGGAGTGGGAGAGACCCAGTACTTC
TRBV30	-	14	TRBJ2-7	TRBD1	CAWSVLRGLDEQYF	TGTGCCTGGAGTGTACTCAGGGGGCTCGACGAGCAGTACTTC
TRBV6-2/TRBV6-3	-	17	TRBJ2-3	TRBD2	CASSYDVASGNTDTQYF	TGTGCCAGCAGTTACGATGTGGCGAGCGGGAACACAGATACGCAGTATTTT
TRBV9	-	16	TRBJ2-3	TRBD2	CASSVGTSGNTDTQYF	TGTGCCAGCAGCGTCGGGACTAGCGGAAACACAGATACGCAGTATTTT
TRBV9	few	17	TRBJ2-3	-	CASSPSGTSAGGTGQYF	TGTGCCAGCAGTCCAAGCGGGACATCAGCTGGGGGAACAGGGCAGTATTTT
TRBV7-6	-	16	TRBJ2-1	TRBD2	CASSLELGLAYNEQFF	TGTGCCAGCAGCTTAGAACTGGGACTAGCCTACAATGAGCAGTTCTTC
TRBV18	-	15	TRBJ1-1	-	CASSPPPPGSTEAFF	TGTGCCAGCTCACCACCCCCCCCGGGAAGCACTGAAGCTTTCTTT
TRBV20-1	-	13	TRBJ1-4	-	CSARKGLGEKLFF	TGCAGTGCTAGAAAGGGGCTCGGAGAAAAACTGTTTTTT
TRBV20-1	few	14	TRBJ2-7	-	CSARSAADPGEQYF	TGCAGTGCTAGAAGTGCAGCGGACCCAGGGGAGCAGTACTTC
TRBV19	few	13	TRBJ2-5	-	CASSIAGVETQYF	TGTGCCAGTAGTATAGCTGGGGTAGAGACCCAGTACTTC
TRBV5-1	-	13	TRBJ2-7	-	CASSSQPSYEQYF	TGCGCCAGCAGCTCACAACCTTCCTACGAGCAGTACTTC
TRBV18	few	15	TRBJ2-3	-	CASSPYRGSTDTQYF	TGTGCCAGCTCACCCTACAGAGGAAGCACAGATACGCAGTATTTT
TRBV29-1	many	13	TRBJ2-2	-	CSVDSVFTGELFF	TGCAGCGTCGACAGTGTTTTCACCGGGGAGCTGTTTTTT
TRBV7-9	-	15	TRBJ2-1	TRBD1	CASSLEGTGRNEQFF	TGTGCCAGCAGCTTAGAGGGGACAGGGAGGAATGAGCAGTTCTTC
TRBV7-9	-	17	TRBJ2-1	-	CASSPHLGAPLYNEQFF	TGTGCCAGCAGCCCCCACCTGGGGGCCCCGTTATACAATGAGCAGTTCTTC
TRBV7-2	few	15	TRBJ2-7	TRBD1	CASRRPGQGAVEQYF	TGTGCCAGCAGGCGTCCGGGACAGGGGGCAGTCGAGCAGTACTTC
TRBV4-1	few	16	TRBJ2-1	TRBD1	CASSQAGGIPYNEQFF	TGCGCCAGCAGCCAGGCAGGGGGCATCCCGTACAATGAGCAGTTCTTC
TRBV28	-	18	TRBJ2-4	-	CASRSLGSGEVDKNIQYF	TGTGCCAGCAGATCCCTAGGGTCGGGGGAGGTGGACAAAAACATTCAGTACTTC